A selection of T cell receptor beta chains follows, all from one sample in a study of T cell repertoires in cytomegalovirus infection. TCRdb passed the reads through MiXCR, listing each CDR3 protein once. This sample carries approximately 76,000 distinct CDR3 sequences, around 3.4% of them seen once, and the ten largest clones take approximately 5%. Sequencing was performed on PBMCs. These TCRs come from a human donor in good health (CMV status not recorded). Some clones in this sample may be carry-over from other donors' samples. The CDR3 runs from the conserved cysteine through the conserved F or W. D genes are given only for firm matches. Clone size is given as once, few, many, or a class for an expanded clone.

NA	many	TRBJ1-1	TRBV12-3/TRBV12-4	TGTGCCAGCAGTTTAGCGGATGGACACGGGGCTGGCACTGAAGCTTTCTTT	CASSLADGHGAGTEAFF
NA	many	TRBJ1-5	TRBV7-2	TGTGCCAGCAGCCCCGTTACAGGGAGCAATCAGCCCCAGCATTTT	CASSPVTGSNQPQHF
NA	many	TRBJ2-7	TRBV28	TGTGCCAGCAGTTTAGCCGGAGAAAACTACGAGCAGTACTTC	CASSLAGENYEQYF
NA	many	TRBJ1-5	TRBV7-2	TGTGCCAGCAGCACGGGACAAGAGGGCAATCAGCCCCAGCATTTT	CASSTGQEGNQPQHF
TRBD1	many	TRBJ2-1	TRBV7-9	TGTGCCAGCAGCGCCAGACAGGGGAGGAATGAGCAGTTCTTC	CASSARQGRNEQFF
NA	many	TRBJ1-2	TRBV6-6	TGTGCCAGCAGCGACGCTGAGGATGGCTACACCTTC	CASSDAEDGYTF
NA	many	TRBJ1-1	TRBV4-1	TGCGCCAGCAGCCTTAGACGGCCTTTCCACACTGAAGCTTTCTTT	CASSLRRPFHTEAFF
NA	many	TRBJ2-7	TRBV10-3	TGTGCCATCAGTGATGTCTGGGGCAAATCCTACGAGCAGTACTTC	CAISDVWGKSYEQYF
NA	many	TRBJ2-1	TRBV27	TGTGCCAGCAGGCTGGGTCCTGGCCCCTACAATGAGCAGTTCTTC	CASRLGPGPYNEQFF
NA	many	TRBJ1-2	TRBV20-1	TGCAGTGCTAGAGAAAGGGAGTTGAGGGATGGCTACACCTTC	CSARERELRDGYTF
TRBD1	many	TRBJ1-1	TRBV24-1	TGTGCCACCAGTGACCCAAGACAGGGGAACACTGAAGCTTTCTTT	CATSDPRQGNTEAFF
TRBD1	many	TRBJ1-5	TRBV7-2	TGTGCCAGCAGCTCCCGGACAGGGGGACAGCCCCAGCATTTT	CASSSRTGGQPQHF
TRBD1	many	TRBJ1-6	TRBV12-3/TRBV12-4	TGTGCCAGCAGGGCGGGACAGTATAATTCACCCCTCCACTTT	CASRAGQYNSPLHF
NA	many	TRBJ1-4	TRBV29-1	TGCAGCGTTGGACAGATCATGGGTGATGAAAAACTGTTTTTT	CSVGQIMGDEKLFF
NA	few	TRBJ2-7	TRBV5-6	TGTGCCAGCAGCTTGGGGGACGGCAACGAGCAGTACTTC	CASSLGDGNEQYF
NA	many	TRBJ2-7	TRBV7-2	TGTGCCAGCAGCTTGCCGGGTCTAAGCTCCTACGAGCAGTACTTC	CASSLPGLSSYEQYF
TRBD1	many	TRBJ1-2	TRBV7-8	TGTGCCAGCAGCTTATCGGTTGGACAGGCCAACGCGGGCTATGGCTACACCTTC	CASSLSVGQANAGYGYTF
TRBD1	few	TRBJ1-2	TRBV27	TGTGCCAGCAGTCCGGAAGGACAGGGGGCAGGCACCTTC	CASSPEGQGAGTF
TRBD1	many	TRBJ1-6	TRBV15	TGTGCCACCAGCAGAGTACAGGGGGCTCGACAATCACCCCTCCACTTT	CATSRVQGARQSPLHF
NA	many	TRBJ2-7	TRBV7-8	TGTGCCAGCAGCTCCCCACGTGGCAGGGACGAGCAGTACTTC	CASSSPRGRDEQYF
NA	many	TRBJ2-7	TRBV7-8	TGTGCCAGCAGCTTGGACCTTTACGAGCAGTACTTC	CASSLDLYEQYF
NA	many	TRBJ2-1	TRBV6-2/TRBV6-3	TGTGCCAGCAAGGGGGGCCCAGTGGGTGAGCAGTTCTTC	CASKGGPVGEQFF
NA	many	TRBJ1-1	TRBV5-3	TGTGCCAGCAGCTGGGGTGGGGGGGAACCCACTGAAGCTTTCTTT	CASSWGGGEPTEAFF
NA	many	TRBJ1-2	TRBV7-9	TGTGCCAGCAGCCGGACAGACGGAAACTATGGCTACACCTTC	CASSRTDGNYGYTF
NA	many	TRBJ2-1	TRBV6-2/TRBV6-3	TGTGCCAGCAGATTTACTTACGGACAGGGAGGGGACAATGAGCAGTTCTTC	CASRFTYGQGGDNEQFF
TRBD2	many	TRBJ2-3	TRBV20-1	TGCAGTGCTAGAGGGACCCGGGGGGGAAGCACAGATACGCAGTATTTT	CSARGTRGGSTDTQYF
NA	many	TRBJ1-3	TRBV7-2	TGTGCCAGCAGCTTATCCCCAGTGCGCGGAAACACCATATATTTT	CASSLSPVRGNTIYF
NA	many	TRBJ2-1	TRBV5-4	TGTGCCAGCAGCCGTGTTGCGGGGACCAATGAGCAGTTCTTC	CASSRVAGTNEQFF
TRBD2	many	TRBJ2-1	TRBV19	TGTGCCAGTAGTTTTAGCGGGGGGACCTACAATGAGCAGTTCTTC	CASSFSGGTYNEQFF
NA	many	TRBJ1-2	TRBV7-2	TGTGCCAGCAGCTGGCCAGGCGACATCGGGGGCTACACCTTC	CASSWPGDIGGYTF
TRBD1	many	TRBJ1-2	TRBV7-9	TGTGCCAGCAGCCGAGTGACAGGGTATAGCTACACCTTC	CASSRVTGYSYTF
TRBD1	many	TRBJ1-2	TRBV7-2	TGTGCCAGCAGCATCTCAGGGGGACGTCGCTATGGCTACACCTTC	CASSISGGRRYGYTF
TRBD1	many	TRBJ2-7	TRBV19	TGTGCCAGTGGACCCCTTCCCGGACAGGGGTTAGACGAGCAGTACTTC	CASGPLPGQGLDEQYF
NA	many	TRBJ1-1	TRBV6-6	TGTGCCAGCAGTTATCCCCTATCGGGGGGCATAAACACTGAAGCTTTCTTT	CASSYPLSGGINTEAFF
TRBD2	many	TRBJ2-7	TRBV7-2	TGTGCCAGCAGCTCCGGGACTAGCGGGGGTTACTCCTACGAGCAGTACTTC	CASSSGTSGGYSYEQYF
NA	many	TRBJ1-5	TRBV18	TGTGCCAGCTCACCATTTTCGGGGGCGAGCAATCAGCCCCAGCATTTT	CASSPFSGASNQPQHF
NA	many	TRBJ1-2	TRBV28	TGTGCCAGCAGTTTATATGACAGTACTATCTGGGGCTACACCTTC	CASSLYDSTIWGYTF
TRBD1	many	TRBJ1-1	TRBV6-2/TRBV6-3	TGTGCCAGCAGTTACTCGACAGGGACTTGGAACACTGAAGCTTTCTTT	CASSYSTGTWNTEAFF
TRBD2	many	TRBJ2-3	TRBV7-2	TGTGCCAGCAGCCGGGACCCCTGGCGGGGGGGGGCAGATACGCAGTATTTT	CASSRDPWRGGADTQYF
NA	many	TRBJ1-2	TRBV6-2/TRBV6-3	TGTGCCAGCAGTCGACAGGTTAACTATGGCTACACCTTC	CASSRQVNYGYTF
TRBD2	many	TRBJ2-3	TRBV11-1	TGTGCCAGCAGCCCCCGACTAGCGGGTCGCACAGATACGCAGTATTTT	CASSPRLAGRTDTQYF
NA	many	TRBJ2-7	TRBV7-9	TGTGCCAGCAGGGCAGGCACCTACGAGCAGTACTTC	CASRAGTYEQYF
NA	many	TRBJ1-2	TRBV7-2	TGTGCCAGCAGCCCCAGTCTGAGGGCTCACTATGGCTACACCTTC	CASSPSLRAHYGYTF
NA	many	TRBJ1-1	TRBV2	TGTGCCAGCGGGATTACCACTGAAGCTTTCTTT	CASGITTEAFF
NA	many	TRBJ1-1	TRBV12-3/TRBV12-4	TGTGCCAGCAGTCACCCGGACGCTATGGGGACTGAAGCTTTCTTT	CASSHPDAMGTEAFF
TRBD2	many	TRBJ2-2	TRBV6-2/TRBV6-3	TGTGCCTCCGTGACTAGCGGTGGTGGGGAGCTGTTTTTT	CASVTSGGGELFF